These T cell receptor beta chains were read from a single sample in a study of cytomegalovirus exposure and HLA in healthy donors. The protocol was immunoSEQ multiplex PCR, while the TCRdb copy is restricted to in-frame clones and leaves out a portion. The sample has some 120,000 clones, 9% to 10% seen once. Sequencing used PBMCs. Every receptor here comes from a man between 25 and 39 years old in good health and CMV-seronegative. Both conserved end residues are part of each CDR3. D genes are given only for firm matches. Some rows mark clone size as missing; the rest say once, few, many or name a class of expanded clone.

TRBV10-3	NA	TRBJ1-1	NA	TGTGCCATCAGTGATAACACGAACACTGAAGCTTTCTTT	CAISDNTNTEAFF
TRBV27	TRBD1	TRBJ2-1	NA	TGTGCCAGCAGTTTATACCCTCCGAAGGGGGCCCATGAGCAGTTCTTC	CASSLYPPKGAHEQFF
TRBV7-3	TRBD2	TRBJ2-1	NA	TGTGCCAGCAGCCCGGGGACTAGCGGGAGCTCCTACAATGAGCAGTTCTTC	CASSPGTSGSSYNEQFF
TRBV7-2	TRBD1	TRBJ1-2	few	TGTGCCAGCGGAGGACAGGGGAACTATGGCTACACCTTC	CASGGQGNYGYTF
TRBV9	TRBD1	TRBJ1-4	NA	TGTGCCAGCAGCGTAGGAGACAGGGGTTTGGAAAAACTGTTTTTT	CASSVGDRGLEKLFF
TRBV4-1	TRBD1	TRBJ1-1	NA	TGCGCCAGCAGCCAAAACCCAGGGGGCGCGATATCCGGAGCTTTCTTT	CASSQNPGGAISGAFF
TRBV6-5	NA	TRBJ1-5	few	TGTGCCAGCAGGCCGACAGGAGGAGGTCAGCCCCAGCATTTT	CASRPTGGGQPQHF
TRBV6-5	NA	TRBJ1-1	few	TGTGCCAGCAGTTACCCCGGGACAAGCCAAGCTTTCTTT	CASSYPGTSQAFF
TRBV19	TRBD2	TRBJ2-7	NA	TGTGCCAGTAGTATAGATACAAGCGGGAGGACCGACGAGCAGTACTTC	CASSIDTSGRTDEQYF
TRBV7-2	TRBD2	TRBJ2-3	NA	TGTGCCAGCAGCCCAACTAGCGGGGTTACAGATACGCAGTATTTT	CASSPTSGVTDTQYF
TRBV2	NA	TRBJ1-5	few	TGTGCCAGCAGTGTCGGTTTCGATCAGCCCCAGCATTTT	CASSVGFDQPQHF